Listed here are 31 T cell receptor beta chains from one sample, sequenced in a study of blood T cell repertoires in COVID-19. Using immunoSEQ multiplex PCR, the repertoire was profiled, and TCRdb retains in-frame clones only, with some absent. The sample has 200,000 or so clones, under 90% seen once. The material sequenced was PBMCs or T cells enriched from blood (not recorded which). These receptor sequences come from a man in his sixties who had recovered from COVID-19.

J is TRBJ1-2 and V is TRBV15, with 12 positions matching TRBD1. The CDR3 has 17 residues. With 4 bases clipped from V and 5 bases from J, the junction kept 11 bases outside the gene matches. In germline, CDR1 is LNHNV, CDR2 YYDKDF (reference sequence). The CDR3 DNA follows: TGTGCCACCAGCACCGGGACAGGGGGCTCTTATCCTTATGGCTACACCTTC. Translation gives CATSTGTGGSYPYGYTF.

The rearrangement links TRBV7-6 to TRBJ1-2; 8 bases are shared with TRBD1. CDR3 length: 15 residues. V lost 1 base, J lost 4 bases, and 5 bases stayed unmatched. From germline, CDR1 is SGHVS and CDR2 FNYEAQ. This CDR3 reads CASSLDGQGPYGYTF. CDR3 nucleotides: TGTGCCAGCAGCTTAGACGGACAGGGTCCCTATGGCTACACCTTC. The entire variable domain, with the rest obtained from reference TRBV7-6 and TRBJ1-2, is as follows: GAGVSQSPRYKVTKRGQDVALRCDPISGHVSLYWYRQALGQGPEFLTYFNYEAQQDKSGLPNDRFSAERPEGSISTLTIQRTEQRDSAMYRCASSLDGQGPYGYTFGSGTRLTVV.

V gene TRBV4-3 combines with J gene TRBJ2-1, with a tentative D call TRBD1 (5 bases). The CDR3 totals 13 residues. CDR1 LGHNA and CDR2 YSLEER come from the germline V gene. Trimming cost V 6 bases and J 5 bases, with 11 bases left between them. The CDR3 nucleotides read TGCGCCAGCAGTCAGGGTGTAAACAATGAGCAGTTCTTC. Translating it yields CASSQGVNNEQFF.

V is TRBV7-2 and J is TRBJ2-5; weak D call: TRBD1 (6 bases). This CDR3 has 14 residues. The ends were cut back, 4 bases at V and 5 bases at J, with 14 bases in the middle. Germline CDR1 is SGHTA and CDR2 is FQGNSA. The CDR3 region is CASSSYRARETQYF. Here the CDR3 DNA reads TGTGCCAGCAGCTCTTACAGGGCGCGGGAGACCCAGTACTTC.

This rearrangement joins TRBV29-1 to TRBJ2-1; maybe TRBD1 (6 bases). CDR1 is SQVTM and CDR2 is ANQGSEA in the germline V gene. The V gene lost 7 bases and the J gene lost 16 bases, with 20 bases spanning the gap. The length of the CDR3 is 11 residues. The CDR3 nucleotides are TGCAGCGGCTACAACACAGGGAAACAATTCTTC. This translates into CSGYNTGKQFF.

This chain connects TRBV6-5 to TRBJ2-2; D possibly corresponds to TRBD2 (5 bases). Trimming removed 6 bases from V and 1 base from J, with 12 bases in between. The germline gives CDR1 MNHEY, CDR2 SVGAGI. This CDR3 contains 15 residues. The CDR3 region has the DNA TGTGCCAGCAGCCCCGTCCGGGGGAACACCGGGGAGCTGTTTTTT. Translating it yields CASSPVRGNTGELFF.

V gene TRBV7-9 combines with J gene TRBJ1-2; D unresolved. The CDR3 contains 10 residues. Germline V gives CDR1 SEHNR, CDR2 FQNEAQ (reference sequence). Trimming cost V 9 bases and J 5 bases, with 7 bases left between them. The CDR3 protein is CASEEYGYTF. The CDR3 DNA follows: TGTGCCAGTGAAGAGTATGGCTACACCTTC.

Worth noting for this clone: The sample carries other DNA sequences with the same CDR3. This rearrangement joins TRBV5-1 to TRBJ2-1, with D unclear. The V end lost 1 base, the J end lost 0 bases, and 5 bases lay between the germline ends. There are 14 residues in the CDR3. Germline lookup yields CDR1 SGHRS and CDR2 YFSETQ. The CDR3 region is CASSLPSSYNEQFF. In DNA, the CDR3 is TGCGCCAGCAGCTTGCCGAGCTCCTACAATGAGCAGTTCTTC.

Written as DNA, the CDR3 is TGCGCCAGCAGCTTGGGACACACGCGACAGGGATCCGGCTATGGCTACACCTTC. Amino acid sequence: CASSLGHTRQGSGYGYTF. This rearrangement joins TRBV5-1 to TRBJ1-2, with 7 nucleotides matching TRBD1. Germline values: CDR1 SGHRS, CDR2 YFSETQ. This CDR3 is 18 amino acids long. The ends lost 0 bases at V and 4 bases at J; junction bases unmatched: 15.

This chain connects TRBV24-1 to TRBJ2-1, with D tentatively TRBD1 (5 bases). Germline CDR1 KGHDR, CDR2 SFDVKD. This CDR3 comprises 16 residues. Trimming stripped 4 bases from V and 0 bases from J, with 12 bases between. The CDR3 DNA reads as TGTGCCACCAGTGACCGGACACCGAGCTCCTACAATGAGCAGTTCTTC. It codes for CATSDRTPSSYNEQFF.

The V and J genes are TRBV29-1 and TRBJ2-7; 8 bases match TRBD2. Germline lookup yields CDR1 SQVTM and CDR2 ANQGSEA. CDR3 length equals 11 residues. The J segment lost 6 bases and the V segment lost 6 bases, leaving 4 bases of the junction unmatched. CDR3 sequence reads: CSVGLAGEQYF. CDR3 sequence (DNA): TGCAGCGTCGGACTAGCAGGCGAGCAGTACTTC.

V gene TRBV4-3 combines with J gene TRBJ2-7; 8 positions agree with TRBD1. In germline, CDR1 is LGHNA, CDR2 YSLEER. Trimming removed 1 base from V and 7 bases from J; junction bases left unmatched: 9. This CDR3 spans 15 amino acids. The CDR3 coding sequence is TGCGCCAGCAGCCAAGGTCCAGGGGGCGTGGGAGAGCAGTACTTC. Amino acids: CASSQGPGGVGEQYF.

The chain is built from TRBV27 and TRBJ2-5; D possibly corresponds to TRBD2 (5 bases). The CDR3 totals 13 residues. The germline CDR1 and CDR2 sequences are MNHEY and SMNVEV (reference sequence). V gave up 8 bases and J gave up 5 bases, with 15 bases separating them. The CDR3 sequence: CASRSAVQETQYF. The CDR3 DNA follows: TGTGCCAGCCGCTCAGCGGTACAGGAGACCCAGTACTTC.

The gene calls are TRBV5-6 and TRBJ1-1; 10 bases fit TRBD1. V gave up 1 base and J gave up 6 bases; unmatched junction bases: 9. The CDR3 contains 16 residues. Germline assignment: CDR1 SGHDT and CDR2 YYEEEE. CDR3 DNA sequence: TGTGCCAGCAGCTTGTCGTTAGGGACAGGGGTCCCTGAAGCTTTCTTT. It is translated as CASSLSLGTGVPEAFF.

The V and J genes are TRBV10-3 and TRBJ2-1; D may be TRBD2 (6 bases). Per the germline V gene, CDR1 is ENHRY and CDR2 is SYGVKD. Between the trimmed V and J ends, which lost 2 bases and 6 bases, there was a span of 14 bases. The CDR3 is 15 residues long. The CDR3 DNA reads TGTGCCATCAGTGAGGGGCGGGGTCTCGGCAATGAGCAGTTCTTC. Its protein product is CAISEGRGLGNEQFF.

The CDR3 coding sequence is TGTGCCAGCAGCATGGTGGGGCTCAATCAGCCCCAGCATTTT. This codes for CASSMVGLNQPQHF. The V and J genes are TRBV5-6 and TRBJ1-5; perhaps TRBD1 as D (5 bases). The V end was cut by 4 bases, the J end by 3 bases, with 11 bases between. Germline values: CDR1 SGHDT, CDR2 YYEEEE. This CDR3 has 14 amino acids.

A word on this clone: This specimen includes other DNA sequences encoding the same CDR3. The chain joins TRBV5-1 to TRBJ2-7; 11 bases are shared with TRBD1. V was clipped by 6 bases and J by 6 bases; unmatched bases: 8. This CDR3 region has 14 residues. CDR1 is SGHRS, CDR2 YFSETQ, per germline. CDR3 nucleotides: TGCGCCAGCACCCTCGGGACAGGGGGTGGCGAGCAGTACTTC. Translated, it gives CASTLGTGGGEQYF.

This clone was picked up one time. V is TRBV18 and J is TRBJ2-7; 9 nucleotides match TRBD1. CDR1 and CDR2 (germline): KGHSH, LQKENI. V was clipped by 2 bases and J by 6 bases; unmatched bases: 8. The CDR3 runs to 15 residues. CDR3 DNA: TGTGCCAGCTCACCATCGGGACAGGGCTTAGGCGAGCAGTACTTC. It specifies CASSPSGQGLGEQYF.

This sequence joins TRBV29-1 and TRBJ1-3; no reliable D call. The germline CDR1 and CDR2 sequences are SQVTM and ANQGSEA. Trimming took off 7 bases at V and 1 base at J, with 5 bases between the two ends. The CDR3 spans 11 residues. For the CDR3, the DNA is TGCAGCGCCACATCTGGAAACACCATATATTTT. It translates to CSATSGNTIYF.

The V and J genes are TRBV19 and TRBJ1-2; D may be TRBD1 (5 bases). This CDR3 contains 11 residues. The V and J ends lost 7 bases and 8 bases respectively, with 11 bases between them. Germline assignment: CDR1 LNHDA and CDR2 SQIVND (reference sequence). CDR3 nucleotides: TGTGCCAGTATGCAGGGTCGAGGCTACACCTTC. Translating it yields CASMQGRGYTF.

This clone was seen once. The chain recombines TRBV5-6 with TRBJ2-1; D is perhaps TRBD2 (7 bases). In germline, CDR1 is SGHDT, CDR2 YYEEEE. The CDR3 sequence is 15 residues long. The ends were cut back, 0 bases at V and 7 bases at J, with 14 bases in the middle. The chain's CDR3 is CASSLGGGPGNEQFF. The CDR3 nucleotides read TGTGCCAGCAGCTTGGGCGGGGGCCCCGGTAATGAGCAGTTCTTC.

The CDR3 reads CASSHPGLLPGELFF. The CDR3 DNA reads as TGCGCCAGCAGCCATCCCGGACTCCTACCCGGGGAGCTGTTTTTT. The chain recombines TRBV4-3 with TRBJ2-2; a weak D match, TRBD2 (5 bases). V dropped 3 bases and J dropped 6 bases, with 14 bases sitting between them. This CDR3 comprises 15 residues. CDR1 and CDR2 from the germline V gene are LGHNA and YSLEER.

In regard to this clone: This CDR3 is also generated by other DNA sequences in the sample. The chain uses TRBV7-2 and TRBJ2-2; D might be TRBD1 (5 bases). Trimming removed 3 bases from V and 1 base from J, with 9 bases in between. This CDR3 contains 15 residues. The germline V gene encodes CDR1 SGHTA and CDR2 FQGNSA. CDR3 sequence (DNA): TGTGCCAGCAGCTTCAGGCAGGGGAACACCGGGGAGCTGTTTTTT. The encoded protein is CASSFRQGNTGELFF. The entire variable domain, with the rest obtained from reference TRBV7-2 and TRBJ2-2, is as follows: GAGVSQSPSNKVTEKGKDVELRCDPISGHTALYWYRQSLGQGLEFLIYFQGNSAPDKSGLPSDRFSAERTGGSVSTLTIQRTQQEDSAVYLCASSFRQGNTGELFFGEGSRLTVL.

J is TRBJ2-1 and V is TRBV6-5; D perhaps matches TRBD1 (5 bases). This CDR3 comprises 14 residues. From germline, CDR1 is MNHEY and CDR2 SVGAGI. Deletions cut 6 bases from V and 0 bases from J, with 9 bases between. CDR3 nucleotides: TGTGCCAGCAGCACTGACAGCTCCTACAATGAGCAGTTCTTC. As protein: CASSTDSSYNEQFF.

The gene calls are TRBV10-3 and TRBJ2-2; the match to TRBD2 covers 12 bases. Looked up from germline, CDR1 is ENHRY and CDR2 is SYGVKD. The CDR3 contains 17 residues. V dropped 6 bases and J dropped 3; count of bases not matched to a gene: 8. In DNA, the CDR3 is TGTGCCATCAGCATGGGACTAGCGGGTCGGGACACCGGGGAGCTGTTTTTT. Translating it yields CAISMGLAGRDTGELFF.

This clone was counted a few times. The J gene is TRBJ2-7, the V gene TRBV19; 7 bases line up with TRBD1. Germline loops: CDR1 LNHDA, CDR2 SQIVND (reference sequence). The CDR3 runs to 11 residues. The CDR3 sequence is CSSRTGYEQYF. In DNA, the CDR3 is TGTAGCTCGCGGACAGGCTACGAGCAGTACTTC.

The CDR3 DNA follows: TGTGCCAGCAGCCGAGGGACAGCTGGAAACACCATATATTTT. Residues: CASSRGTAGNTIYF. The chain carries TRBV4-2 and TRBJ1-3; TRBD1 matches at 7 bases. This CDR3 is 14 amino acids long. V trimming: 4 bases; J trimming: 2 bases; junction bases outside the gene matches: 2. The germline CDR1 and CDR2 sequences are LGHNA and YNFKEQ.

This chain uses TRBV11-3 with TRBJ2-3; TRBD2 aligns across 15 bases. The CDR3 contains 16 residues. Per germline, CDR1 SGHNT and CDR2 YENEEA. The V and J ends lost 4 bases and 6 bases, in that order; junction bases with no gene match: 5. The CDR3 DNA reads TGTGCCAGCAGCTGGGGGACTAGCGGGGGGACGGATACGCAGTATTTT. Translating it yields CASSWGTSGGTDTQYF.

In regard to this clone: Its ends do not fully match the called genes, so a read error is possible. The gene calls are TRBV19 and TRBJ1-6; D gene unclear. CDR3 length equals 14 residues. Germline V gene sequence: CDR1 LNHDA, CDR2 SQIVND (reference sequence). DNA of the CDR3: TGTGCCAGTAGTGCTGTAGGAGATAATTCGCCCCTCCACTTT. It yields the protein CASSAVGDNSPLHF.

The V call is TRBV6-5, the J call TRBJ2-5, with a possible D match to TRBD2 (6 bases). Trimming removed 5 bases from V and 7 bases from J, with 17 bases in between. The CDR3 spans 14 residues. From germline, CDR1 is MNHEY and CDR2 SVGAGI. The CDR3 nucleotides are TGTGCCAGCAGTCCGATGCTCTTCGGGGGGACCCAGTACTTC. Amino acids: CASSPMLFGGTQYF.

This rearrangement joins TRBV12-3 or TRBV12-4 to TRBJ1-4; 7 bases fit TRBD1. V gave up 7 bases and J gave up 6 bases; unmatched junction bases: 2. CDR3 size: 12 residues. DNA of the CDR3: TGTGCCAGCACCGGGACAGATGAAAAACTGTTTTTT. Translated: CASTGTDEKLFF.